These T cell receptor beta chains were read from a single sample in a study of shared clonotypes between healthy human individuals. Here immunoSEQ multiplex PCR was the method, and the copy in TCRdb shows in-frame clones only, minus some. Of 400,000 or so clones detected, roughly 96% appear once; the ten largest clones hold around 0.3%. Sequencing was performed on memory CD8+ T cells sorted from blood. The receptors come from a man aged 25 to 45 in good health. Each CDR3 is given with its conserved first and last residue. Fields, in order: J gene, D gene, clone size, V gene, CDR3 DNA, CDR3 protein. D genes are given only for firm matches. For some rows the clone size is stated as once, few or many, or as a class when expanded; others skip it.

TRBJ2-1 | TRBD2 | . | TRBV5-1 | TGCGCCAGCAGCTCGATGCCTAGCGGCAATGAGCAGTTCTTC | CASSSMPSGNEQFF
TRBJ2-7 | TRBD2 | once | TRBV4-2 | TGTGCCAGCAGCCGACTAGCGGGAGGCACCTACGAGCAGTACTTC | CASSRLAGGTYEQYF
TRBJ2-1 | . | . | TRBV4-1 | TGCGCCAGCAGCGGATACCGGGACCCCTCCTACAATGAGCAGTTCTTC | CASSGYRDPSYNEQFF
TRBJ1-2 | TRBD1 | . | TRBV28 | TGTGCCAGCATCCAAGACAGGGTGAGGTATGGCTACACCTTC | CASIQDRVRYGYTF
TRBJ1-5 | TRBD1 | . | TRBV5-1 | TGCGCCAGCAGCTTGACAGGGGGACGCGGTCAGCCCCAGCATTTT | CASSLTGGRGQPQHF
TRBJ2-1 | . | . | TRBV4-1 | TGCGCCAGCAACCATCAGGAGAGTGAGCAGTTCTTC | CASNHQESEQFF
TRBJ2-5 | TRBD2 | . | TRBV30 | TGTGCCTGGGGCCCGAGCGGGAGGGTGCAAGAGACCCAGTACTTC | CAWGPSGRVQETQYF
TRBJ1-5 | . | . | TRBV1 | TGCACCAGCAGCCAAGACTCAAGCCGGGAGCGGGGGAATCAGCCCCAGCATTTT | CTSSQDSSRERGNQPQHF
TRBJ2-7 | . | few | TRBV4-2 | TGTGCCAGCAGCCAAGGGACTACCTACGAGCAGTACTTC | CASSQGTTYEQYF
TRBJ2-3 | . | . | TRBV10-3 | TGTGCCATCAGTGAGTCAGGCGGCCGGGGTTCTAGCACAGATACGCAGTATTTT | CAISESGGRGSSTDTQYF
TRBJ2-1 | TRBD2 | . | TRBV5-5 | TGTGCCAGCAGCTTGGGTCTAGCGGGTGCCAATGAGCAGTTCTTC | CASSLGLAGANEQFF
TRBJ1-2 | . | . | TRBV5-6 | TGTGCCAGCAGCAGTTTAGGGCGGTACACCAACTATGGCTACACCTTC | CASSSLGRYTNYGYTF
TRBJ2-7 | . | . | TRBV30 | TGTGCCTGGAGTGTACCCGGGGGATCTTCCGAGCAGTACTTC | CAWSVPGGSSEQYF
TRBJ2-1 | . | . | TRBV2 | TGTGCCAGCAGTAGGGAGTTTATCTACAATGAGCAGTTCTTC | CASSREFIYNEQFF
TRBJ2-7 | . | . | TRBV6-5 | TGTGCCAGCACGGCGACAGTCTTATCCTACGAGCAGTACTTC | CASTATVLSYEQYF
TRBJ2-7 | TRBD1 | . | TRBV28 | TGTGCCATCAACCCGGGACAGGGGGCCTACGAGCAGTACTTC | CAINPGQGAYEQYF
TRBJ1-3 | . | . | TRBV14 | TGTGCCAGCAGCCCGGAGACTGGAAACACCATATATTTT | CASSPETGNTIYF
TRBJ2-7 | TRBD1 | . | TRBV9 | TGTGCCAGCAGCCTGGGACAGGGGGGCTACGAGCAGTACTTC | CASSLGQGGYEQYF
TRBJ2-3 | . | . | TRBV27 | TGTGCCAGCGCAAAAGGAGGAGGCACAGATACGCAGTATTTT | CASAKGGGTDTQYF
TRBJ1-2 | TRBD1 | . | TRBV28 | TGTGCCAGCAGTCAAGGGGACAGGGAACTTCCCTTTAACTATGGCTACACCTTC | CASSQGDRELPFNYGYTF
TRBJ2-4 | TRBD1 | . | TRBV5-4 | TGTGCCAGCAGCTCTAGGGACAGGGTAACCAAAAACATTCAGTACTTC | CASSSRDRVTKNIQYF
TRBJ2-3 | TRBD2 | . | TRBV5-1 | TGCGCCAGCGCTTTAGCGGGTGGCTTCGCAGATACGCAGTATTTT | CASALAGGFADTQYF
TRBJ2-5 | . | . | TRBV19 | TGTGCCAGCAGGTCCGGCTACGAAGAGACCCAGTACTTC | CASRSGYEETQYF
TRBJ2-7 | . | . | TRBV7-9 | TGTGCCAGCAGCAAGACAGCCCGCTACGAGCAGTACTTC | CASSKTARYEQYF
TRBJ2-7 | TRBD2 | . | TRBV6-5 | TGTGCCAGCAGTTCTAGCGGGAGGGCCTACGAGCAGTACTTC | CASSSSGRAYEQYF
TRBJ2-4 | . | . | TRBV21-1 | TGTGCCAGCAGCAAAGAGGGCACAGGACTACCTCCTAACATTCAGTACTTC | CASSKEGTGLPPNIQYF
TRBJ1-1 | TRBD1 | . | TRBV9 | TGTGCCAGCAGGCAGGGGGGATTGGAAAACACTGAAGCTTTCTTT | CASRQGGLENTEAFF
TRBJ1-4 | . | . | TRBV6-6 | TGTGCCAGCAGCCTCGCAACTAATGAAAAACTGTTTTTT | CASSLATNEKLFF